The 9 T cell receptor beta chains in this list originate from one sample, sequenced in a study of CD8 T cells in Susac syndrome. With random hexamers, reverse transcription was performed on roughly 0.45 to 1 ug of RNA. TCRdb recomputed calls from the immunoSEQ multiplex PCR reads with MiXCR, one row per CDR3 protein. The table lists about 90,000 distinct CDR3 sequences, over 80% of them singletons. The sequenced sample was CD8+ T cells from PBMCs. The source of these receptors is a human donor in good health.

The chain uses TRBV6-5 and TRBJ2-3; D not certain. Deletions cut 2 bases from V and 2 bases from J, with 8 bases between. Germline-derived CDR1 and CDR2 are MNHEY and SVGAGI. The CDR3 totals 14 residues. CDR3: CASSYVGPTDTQYF. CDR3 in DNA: TGTGCCAGCAGTTACGTGGGCCCCACAGATACGCAGTATTTT.

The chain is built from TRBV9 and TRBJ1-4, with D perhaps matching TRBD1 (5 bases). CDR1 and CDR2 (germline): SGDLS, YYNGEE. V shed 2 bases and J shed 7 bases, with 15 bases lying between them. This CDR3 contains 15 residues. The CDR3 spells CASSVGEGPVEKLFF. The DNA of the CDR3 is TGTGCCAGCAGCGTCGGGGAGGGGCCGGTTGAAAAACTGTTTTTT.

CDR3 in DNA: TGCAGCGTTGATAGCGGGGGCGAGGAGAACACTGAAGCTTTCTTT. Translation: CSVDSGGEENTEAFF. The genes are TRBV29-1 and TRBJ1-1; D may be TRBD1 (6 bases). Germline V gene sequence: CDR1 SQVTM, CDR2 ANQGSEA. This CDR3 contains 15 residues. V was shortened by 3 bases and J by 1 base, with 15 bases between the two germline ends.

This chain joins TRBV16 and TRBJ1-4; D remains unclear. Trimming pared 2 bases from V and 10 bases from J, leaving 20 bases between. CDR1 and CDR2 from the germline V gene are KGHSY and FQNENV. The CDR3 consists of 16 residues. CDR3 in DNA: TGTGCCAGCAGCCAAATTCCCCCGGGTCTCAGCGGAAAACTGTTTTTT. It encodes CASSQIPPGLSGKLFF.

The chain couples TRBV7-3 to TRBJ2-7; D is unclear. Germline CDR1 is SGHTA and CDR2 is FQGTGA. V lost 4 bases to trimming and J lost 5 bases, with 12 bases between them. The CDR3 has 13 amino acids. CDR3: CASSSGLPDEQYF. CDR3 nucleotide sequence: TGTGCCAGCAGCTCCGGGTTGCCGGACGAGCAGTACTTC.

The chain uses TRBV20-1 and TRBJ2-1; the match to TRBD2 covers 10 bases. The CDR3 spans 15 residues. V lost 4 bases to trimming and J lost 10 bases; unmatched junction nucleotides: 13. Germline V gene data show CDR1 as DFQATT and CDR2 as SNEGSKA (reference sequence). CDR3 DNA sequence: TGCAGTGCTAAAGCTAGCGGGGGCTTGGAGGAGGAGCAGTTCTTC. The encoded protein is CSAKASGGLEEEQFF.

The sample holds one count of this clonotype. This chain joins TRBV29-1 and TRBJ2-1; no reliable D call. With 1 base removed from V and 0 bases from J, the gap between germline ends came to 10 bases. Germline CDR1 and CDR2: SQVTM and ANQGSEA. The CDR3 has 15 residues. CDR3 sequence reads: CSVEGLPHSYNEQFF. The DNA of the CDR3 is TGCAGCGTTGAAGGACTTCCCCACTCCTACAATGAGCAGTTCTTC.

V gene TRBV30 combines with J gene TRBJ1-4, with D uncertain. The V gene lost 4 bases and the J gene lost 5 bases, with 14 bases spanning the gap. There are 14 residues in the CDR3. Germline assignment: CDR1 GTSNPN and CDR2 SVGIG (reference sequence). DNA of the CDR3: TGTGCCTGGACGGAAAGGTCATCGAATGAAAAACTGTTTTTT. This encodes CAWTERSSNEKLFF. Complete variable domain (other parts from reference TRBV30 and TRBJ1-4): SQTIHQWPATLVQPVGSPLSLECTVEGTSNPNLYWYRQAAGRGLQLLFYSVGIGQISSEVPQNLSASRPQDRQFILSSKKLLLSDSGFYLCAWTERSSNEKLFFGSGTQLSVL.

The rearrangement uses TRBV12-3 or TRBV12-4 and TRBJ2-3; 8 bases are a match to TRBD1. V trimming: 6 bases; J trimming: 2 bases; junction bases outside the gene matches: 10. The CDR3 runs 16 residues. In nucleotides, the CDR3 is TGTGCCAGCAGCCATGCCGGACAGGGATCCACAGATACGCAGTATTTT. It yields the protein CASSHAGQGSTDTQYF.